The 2 T cell receptor beta chains below come from one sample, sequenced in a study of T-cell reconstitution after alpha-beta-depleted transplantation in children. During its preparation, the TCRbeta library received unique molecular identifiers. A single record per CDR3 protein comes from TCRdb applying MiXCR to the PCR reads. In the table there are about 830,000 distinct CDR3 sequences, 16% of which are singletons. The source was PBMCs, mostly from graft donor cells, collected 360 days after TCRalphabeta/CD19-depleted stem cell transplant. The receptor set was obtained from a male patient between 5 and 17 years old who had a stem cell transplant for acute lymphoblastic leukemia, so the T cells may come from the graft donor.

This chain's CDR3 is CASSPPDSLEQYF. The CDR3 coding sequence is TGTGCCAGCAGCCCCCCGGACAGCCTTGAGCAGTACTTC. The chain joins TRBV7-6 to TRBJ2-7; the D gene is possibly TRBD1 (6 bases). CDR3 length: 13 residues. Germline values: CDR1 SGHVS, CDR2 FNYEAQ. Trimming shortened V by 5 bases and J by 7 bases, and 15 bases separated the two germline ends. The whole variable domain, filled in from reference TRBV7-6 and TRBJ2-7, reads GAGVSQSPRYKVTKRGQDVALRCDPISGHVSLYWYRQALGQGPEFLTYFNYEAQQDKSGLPNDRFSAERPEGSISTLTIQRTEQRDSAMYRCASSPPDSLEQYFGPGTRLTVT.

Only a few counts were recorded for this clonotype. The rearrangement links TRBV5-1 to TRBJ2-1; D tentatively reads TRBD1 or TRBD2 (5 bases each). This CDR3 is 14 amino acids long. Germline V CDR1 and CDR2: SGHRS, YFSETQ. The V end was cut by 0 bases, the J end by 5 bases, with 9 bases between. This CDR3 reads CASSLGDGNNEQFF. The CDR3 region has the DNA TGCGCCAGCAGCTTGGGGGACGGTAACAATGAGCAGTTCTTC.